These T cell receptor beta chains were read from a single sample in a study of T cell repertoires in cytomegalovirus infection. Using its own MiXCR run on the reads, TCRdb lists one record per CDR3 protein. The sample includes around 570,000 distinct CDR3 sequences, about 39% of them seen just once. Their recognized antigens are unknown. This specimen was cultured PBMCs, taken from culture after CMV antigen stimulation. The receptor source for this set is a human donor in good health (CMV status not recorded). Some clones in this sample may be carry-over from other donors' samples. The CDR3 runs from the conserved cysteine through the conserved F or W.

v_gene	CDR3aa
TRBV5-4	CASSLVGQGAIRYGYTF
TRBV7-9	CASSLVAFEQYF
TRBV7-2	CASSLALMTGLHSNQPQHF
TRBV7-9	CASSRVPAGAQYF
TRBV20-1	CSARVRGLLWGEAYEQYF
TRBV20-1	CSASRTTGVNSPLHF
TRBV5-1	CASSPTGVGNQPQHF
TRBV6-4	CASSARGGPSPTDTQYF
TRBV4-3	CASSQGHDTYNEQFF
TRBV19	CASSIGRINEQYF
TRBV7-9	CASSLGTFTDTQYF
TRBV5-6	CASSWGWGANTEAFF
TRBV7-2	CASSPSGGAIYEQYF
TRBV6-1	CATLRADTQYF
TRBV7-2	CASSLVFYPGAPMSTQYF
TRBV7-2	CASSSGDRDTQYF
TRBV7-2	CASSLGQGAYEKLFF
TRBV11-2	CASSPWDF
TRBV7-9	CASRTSGADTQYF
TRBV28	CASPAAFTQETQYF
TRBV6-1	CASSRDRGGFETQYF
TRBV7-2	CASSLTAQETQYF
TRBV7-9	CASSPSGEHQPQHF
TRBV10-2	CASRPPGAGPQETQYF
TRBV9	CASSPGLRLAGRDEQYF
TRBV6-2/TRBV6-3	CASLDRGYPYEQYF
TRBV2	CASSVRALRPQHF
TRBV15	CATSPSRGATTYEQYF
TRBV7-2	CASSPHSSNYGYTF
TRBV7-6	CASSLIPPGQGDGVSGYTF
TRBV2	CASSDWVNTEAFF
TRBV27	CASSLSGTGVLENIQYF
TRBV12-3/TRBV12-4	CASSSNPHGAQEQYF
TRBV2	CASLGTDYEQYF
TRBV7-2	CASSTGLHYYNEQFF
TRBV7-8	CASSLVAGPTDTQYF
TRBV2	CASRVPGAGGTYEQYF
TRBV12-3/TRBV12-4	CASSLRGRANEQYF
TRBV25-1	CASSGGTVSPLHF
TRBV20-1	CSARASGGTFGVNIQYF
TRBV7-2	CASSSFGTARGEQFF
TRBV7-2	CASSLAWSSYEQYF
TRBV6-1	CASSERGGRAFTDTQYF
TRBV7-2	CASSLDSFNTQYF
TRBV19	CASRTGFEQFF
TRBV12-3/TRBV12-4	CASSLDGAYVNEQFF
TRBV19	CASSSRPTTNEKLFF